The sequence of this T cell receptor beta chain was determined in a study of blood T cell repertoires in COVID-19. Assay: immunoSEQ multiplex PCR; the TCRdb copy retains only in-frame clones and omits some. This table has about 180,000 clones, roughly four fifths appearing once. Looked up from germline, CDR1 is KGHSH and CDR2 is LQKENI. V lost 0 bases and J lost 4; bases outside the gene matches: 6. There are 17 residues in the CDR3. The rearrangement links TRBV18 to TRBJ2-2, with TRBD1 identical over 9 bases. Sequencing input: peripheral blood. The sequence derives from a woman aged 65 to 85 with COVID-19, enrolled during active disease. This CDR3 is CASSPPGPGQGTGELFF. DNA for the CDR3: TGTGCCAGCTCACCACCTGGCCCGGGACAGGGCACCGGGGAGCTGTTTTTT.